These 10 T cell receptor beta chains were sequenced from one sample in a study of blood T cells in healthy people across ages (dated by TCRdb to the mid-2010s). The library was built by means of 5' RACE. Sequencing used an Illumina HiSeq 2500. A second PCR of about 6 to 11 cycles was performed with a sample-barcoded 5' primer and a J-beta primer mix. The public reads were quality trimmed at Q25 with fastp and then assembled into clones with MiXCR by TCRdb, keeping productive beta chains. For every CDR3 protein sequence, its rows merge into one entry that carries the most common genes and DNA. Within this sample are roughly 2 million distinct CDR3 sequences, with just under 50% of them counted one time only. The biggest ten clones account for approximately 2% of the sample. Sample: blood. The receptor source for this set is a woman aged 35 to 49 in good health.

This chain uses TRBV14 with TRBJ1-1, with no clear D. Germline CDR1 reads SGHDN; CDR2 reads FVKESK. This CDR3 contains 15 residues. The V and J ends lost 2 bases and 11 bases respectively, with 21 bases between them. In DNA, the CDR3 is TGTGCCAGCAGCCAAAGGGCAAGGGCACCGGGCTCGGCTTTCTTT. Translation: CASSQRARAPGSAFF.

This CDR3 reads CASKGGGSGELFF. The CDR3, as DNA: TGTGCCAGCAAGGGCGGGGGATCCGGGGAGCTGTTTTTT. V gene TRBV7-3 combines with J gene TRBJ2-2, with 7 positions matching TRBD2. CDR3 length: 13 residues. The germline V gene has CDR1 SGHTA and CDR2 FQGTGA. V lost 7 bases to trimming and J lost 6 bases; unmatched junction nucleotides: 5.

The rearrangement joins TRBV28 to TRBJ2-5; 8 bases map to TRBD2. V shed 5 bases, J shed 5 bases, and the junction held 13 bases outside the gene matches. Per germline, CDR1 MDHEN and CDR2 SYDVKM. This CDR3 has 16 amino acids. The CDR3 nucleotides are TGTGCCAGCAGTGTACTCGGTGGGACTAGTGTGGAGACCCAGTACTTC. Translation: CASSVLGGTSVETQYF.

The rearrangement uses TRBV2 and TRBJ2-3; possibly TRBD1 for D (6 bases). Germline lookup yields CDR1 SNHLY and CDR2 FYNNEI. The V and J ends lost 6 bases and 2 bases respectively, with 15 bases between them. The CDR3 runs 15 residues. CDR3 in DNA: TGTGCCAGCAGGGGGGCTACCGCCCCCACAGATACGCAGTATTTT. It encodes CASRGATAPTDTQYF.

The chain carries TRBV4-2 and TRBJ2-7, with no clear D. This CDR3 comprises 13 residues. Germline V gene sequence: CDR1 LGHNA, CDR2 YNFKEQ. V lost 1 base, J lost 7 bases, and 11 bases lay in between. The chain's CDR3 is CASSQVVNQEQYF. The DNA of the CDR3 is TGTGCCAGCAGCCAAGTGGTCAATCAAGAGCAGTACTTC.

This clonotype came up a few times. The chain joins TRBV18 to TRBJ2-7, with D unclear. Germline lookup yields CDR1 KGHSH and CDR2 LQKENI. The length of the CDR3 is 14 residues. With 3 bases removed from V and 2 bases from J, the gap between germline ends came to 11 bases. The CDR3 sequence is CASSPPGSPYEQYF. For the CDR3, the DNA is TGTGCCAGCTCACCTCCAGGTAGTCCCTACGAGCAGTACTTC.

V and J are TRBV10-3 and TRBJ2-5; D is ambiguous. Germline V lookup: CDR1 ENHRY, CDR2 SYGVKD. This CDR3 comprises 11 residues. The ends were cut back, 4 bases at V and 4 bases at J, with 4 bases in the middle. The CDR3 here is CAISAGETQYF. In nucleotides, the CDR3 is TGTGCCATCAGTGCAGGAGAGACCCAGTACTTC.

Only a few counts were recorded for this clonotype. This chain uses TRBV28 with TRBJ1-2, with 8 bases identical to TRBD1. The CDR3 sequence is 13 residues long. Germline CDR1 and CDR2: MDHEN and SYDVKM. V gave up 6 bases and J gave up 6 bases; unmatched junction bases: 6. The CDR3 DNA is TGTGCCAGCAGGGGCCAGGGGGCACATGGCTACACCTTC. This sequence encodes CASRGQGAHGYTF.

With respect to this clonotype: This could be a read error, since a much larger clone is one nucleotide away. This sequence joins TRBV5-1 and TRBJ2-2, with 9 bases matching TRBD1. The length of the CDR3 is 14 residues. From germline, CDR1 is SGHRS and CDR2 YFSETQ. The CDR3 DNA sequence: TGCGCCAGCAGCTGGGGACAGGGCACCGGGGGGCTGTTTTTT. Translated: CASSWGQGTGGLFF. Full variable domain (rest looked up from reference TRBV5-1 and TRBJ2-2): KAGVTQTPRYLIKTRGQQVTLSCSPISGHRSVSWYQQTPGQGLQFLFEYFSETQRNKGNFPGRFSGRQFSNSRSEMNVSTLELGDSALYLCASSWGQGTGGLFFGEGSRLTVL.

This chain connects TRBV20-1 to TRBJ2-7; tentative D call: TRBD2 (6 bases). This CDR3 contains 15 residues. The V and J ends lost 0 bases and 1 base respectively, with 13 bases between them. Germline loops: CDR1 DFQATT, CDR2 SNEGSKA (reference sequence). The CDR3 region has the DNA TGCAGTGCTAGAGATAACGGGGGTTATTCCTACGAGCAGTACTTC. This codes for CSARDNGGYSYEQYF.